The 13 T cell receptor beta chains given below trace back to one sample, sequenced in a study of metastatic and nonmetastatic thyroid tumors. All patients were untreated before thyroid surgery. MiXCR re-clonotyped the PCR reads for TCRdb. In the table there are some 33,000 clones, 20% to 25% of which are singletons. The sequencing input was tumor tissue. The receptor set was obtained from a male donor with papillary thyroid cancer or a benign thyroid nodule (not recorded which). Some clones in this sample may be carry-over from other donors' samples.

This clone was detected ten times or more. The chain links TRBV4-1 to TRBJ2-5; possibly TRBD1 or TRBD2 for D (5 bases each). V lost 4 bases to trimming and J lost 0 bases, with 15 bases between them. Germline lookup yields CDR1 MGHRA and CDR2 YSYEKL. The CDR3 length is 16 residues. The CDR3, as DNA: TGCGCCAGCAGCCCGAGGGGAGCTACCTACCAAGAGACCCAGTACTTC. It specifies CASSPRGATYQETQYF.

In this sample, this clone turned up a few times. The chain recombines TRBV28 with TRBJ1-2, with 7 bases that match TRBD1. This CDR3 region has 13 residues. Germline V gives CDR1 MDHEN, CDR2 SYDVKM. The trim removed 6 bases at V and 10 bases at J, leaving 11 bases unmatched. The CDR3 protein is CASRYTGVRVYTF. CDR3 in DNA: TGTGCCAGCAGATATACAGGGGTACGGGTCTACACCTTC.

About this clone itself: One end of the junction fails to match germline, which may point to a read error. V is TRBV28 and J is TRBJ2-6, with D unresolved. In germline, CDR1 is MDHEN, CDR2 SYDVKM. The CDR3 has 15 amino acids. The CDR3 region has the DNA TGTGCCAGCAGTTTTAACGTGGCTGGGTCCAACGTCCTGACTTTC. Residues: CASSFNVAGSNVLTF.

There are many counts of this clone. The chain recombines TRBV3-1 with TRBJ2-1; 14 bases match TRBD2. The CDR3 is 14 residues long. Losses at the gene ends were 6 bases for V and 10 bases for J; bases not matched to a gene: 5. Germline-derived CDR1 and CDR2 are LGHDT and YNNKEL (reference sequence). The CDR3 reads CASRFGLAGGEQFF. CDR3 sequence (DNA): TGTGCCAGCAGGTTCGGACTAGCGGGAGGAGAGCAGTTCTTC.

The chain carries TRBV28 and TRBJ1-2; a possible D gene is TRBD1 (5 bases). The CDR3 extends over 12 amino acids. CDR1 and CDR2 from the germline V gene are MDHEN and SYDVKM. V shed 3 bases and J shed 8 bases, with 10 bases lying between them. The CDR3 coding sequence is TGTGCCAGCAGTTTTGGAGGGGACGGCTACACCTTC. Translating gives CASSFGGDGYTF.

This clone was observed a handful of times. The genes are TRBV28 and TRBJ1-6, with D perhaps matching TRBD1 (6 bases). Germline values: CDR1 MDHEN, CDR2 SYDVKM. The CDR3 is 14 amino acids. Trimming pared 7 bases from V and 5 bases from J, leaving 12 bases between. CDR3 region: CASNSGQHNSPLHF. The CDR3 bases are TGTGCCAGCAACTCCGGACAGCATAATTCACCCCTCCACTTT.

This clone was observed a few times. The CDR3 sequence is CARSTGNSGNTIYF. CDR3 DNA sequence: TGTGCCAGATCTACAGGGAACTCTGGAAACACCATATATTTT. This chain joins TRBV2 and TRBJ1-3; TRBD1 is a possible D gene (6 bases). Trimming removed 9 bases at V and 0 bases at J, with 12 bases between. Germline values: CDR1 SNHLY, CDR2 FYNNEI. This CDR3 is 14 amino acids long.

This clone was seen repeatedly, ten times or more. The J gene is TRBJ2-5, the V gene TRBV20-1, with TRBD1 identical over 12 bases. From germline, CDR1 is DFQATT and CDR2 SNEGSKA (reference sequence). With V trimmed by 4 bases and J by 4 bases, 4 bases remained unmatched. CDR3 length equals 14 residues. CDR3 bases: TGCAGTGCTACCGGGACAGGGGGCCTAGAGACCCAGTACTTC. Amino acid sequence: CSATGTGGLETQYF.

Many counts were recorded for this clone. The genes are TRBV20-1 and TRBJ2-3, with 8 bases fitting TRBD2. With 4 bases clipped from V and 2 bases from J, the junction kept 11 bases outside the gene matches. The CDR3 contains 16 residues. Germline assignment: CDR1 DFQATT and CDR2 SNEGSKA (reference sequence). The CDR3 region has the DNA TGCAGTGCTAATCTCATGGTAGCGGGGAACACAGATACGCAGTATTTT. As protein: CSANLMVAGNTDTQYF.

This clone has ten or more counts. The rearrangement joins TRBV27 to TRBJ2-3; TRBD1 agrees at 11 bases. Germline CDR1 is MNHEY and CDR2 is SMNVEV (reference sequence). With 6 bases clipped from V and 5 bases from J, the junction kept 7 bases outside the gene matches. The length of the CDR3 is 15 residues. CDR3 bases: TGTGCCAGCAGAGACCGGGACAGGGGGATAGATACGCAGTATTTT. Amino acids: CASRDRDRGIDTQYF.

The chain combines TRBV7-8 with TRBJ2-7; possible D gene TRBD2, 5 bases. This CDR3 has 15 residues. Germline values: CDR1 SGHVS, CDR2 FQNEAQ. Trimming took 5 bases from V and 4 from J, leaving 18 bases between them. CDR3 nucleotide sequence: TGTGCCAGCAGCCTAGGTGGAGGAACCGCGTACGAGCAGTACTTC. Its translation: CASSLGGGTAYEQYF.

This clone was seen many times. Other nucleotide sequences in the sample specify the same CDR3. The chain uses TRBV12-3 or TRBV12-4 and TRBJ2-3, with D possibly matching TRBD1 (5 bases). The CDR3 runs to 15 residues. V lost 3 bases and J 1 base, leaving 11 bases between the germline ends. The CDR3 bases are TGTGCCAGCAGTTTTCTGGCAGGGCGCACAGATACGCAGTATTTT. Its translation is CASSFLAGRTDTQYF.

This clone came up many times. V and J are TRBV7-2 and TRBJ2-2; D is unclear. Per germline, CDR1 SGHTA and CDR2 FQGNSA. Trimming cost V 2 bases and J 6 bases, with 13 bases left between them. The CDR3 has 15 amino acids. CDR3 sequence: CASSLNHAKAGELFF. CDR3 in DNA: TGTGCCAGCAGCTTAAACCACGCGAAGGCCGGGGAGCTGTTTTTT.